This TCR beta chain is drawn from a study of Ad26.COV2.S vaccination and SARS-CoV-2 variants. About the research overall: Dosing was one shot or two shots 56 days apart. Study-level findings and limits: The TCR breadth and depth analyses may have produced an underestimate of total T cell responses.

The treatment is: about 20 received Ad26.COV2.S at low or high dose, single or two shots; 5 received placebo; per-sample allocation not given. Collection of the samples took place on day 63 after the first injection of vaccine or placebo. Comments on this clone: As yet, its antigen is unknown.

TCRdb's copy holds only in-frame clones and misses some; the assay was immunoSEQ multiplex PCR. Counted here are about 680,000 clones, roughly 90% occurring once; the ten biggest clones make up 1.5%. The specimen was peripheral blood, collected in a trial of Ad26.COV2.S vaccine versus placebo. This sequence originates from a person between 18 and 65 years old who received the Ad26.COV2.S COVID-19 vaccine or a placebo.

The CDR3 bases are TGTGCCAGCAGCCAAGATCAGGGCCCTGGGACAGTACAGTACGAGCAGTACTTC. It is translated as CASSQDQGPGTVQYEQYF. The rearrangement uses TRBV14 and TRBJ2-7; 7 bases map to TRBD1. Germline CDR1 is SGHDN and CDR2 is FVKESK. Trimming took 0 bases from V and 4 from J; bases not matched to a gene: 15. This CDR3 spans 18 amino acids.